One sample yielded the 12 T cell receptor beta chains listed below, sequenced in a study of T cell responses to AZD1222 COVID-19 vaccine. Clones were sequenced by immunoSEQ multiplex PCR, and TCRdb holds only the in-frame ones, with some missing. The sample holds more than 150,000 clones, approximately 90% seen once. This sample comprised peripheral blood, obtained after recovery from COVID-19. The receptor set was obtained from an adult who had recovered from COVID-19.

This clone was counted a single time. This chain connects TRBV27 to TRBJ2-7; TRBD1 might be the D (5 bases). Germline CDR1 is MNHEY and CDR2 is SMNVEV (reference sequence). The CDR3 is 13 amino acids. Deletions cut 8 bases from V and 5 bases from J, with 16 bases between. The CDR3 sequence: CASWRGDSHEQYF. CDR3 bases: TGTGCCAGCTGGCGAGGAGACAGTCACGAGCAGTACTTC.

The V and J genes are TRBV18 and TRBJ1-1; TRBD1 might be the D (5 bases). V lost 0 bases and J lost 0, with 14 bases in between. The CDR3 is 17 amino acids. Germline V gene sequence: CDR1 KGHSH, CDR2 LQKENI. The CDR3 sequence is CASSPPGTSDLNTEAFF. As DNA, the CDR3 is TGTGCCAGCTCACCACCCGGGACTAGCGATTTGAACACTGAAGCTTTCTTT.

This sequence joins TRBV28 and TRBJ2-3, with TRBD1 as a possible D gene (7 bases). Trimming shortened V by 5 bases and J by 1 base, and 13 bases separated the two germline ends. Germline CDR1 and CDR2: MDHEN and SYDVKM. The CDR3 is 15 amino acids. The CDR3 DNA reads TGTGCCAGCAGTCCAGGGGGGTCGGGCACAGATACGCAGTATTTT. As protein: CASSPGGSGTDTQYF.

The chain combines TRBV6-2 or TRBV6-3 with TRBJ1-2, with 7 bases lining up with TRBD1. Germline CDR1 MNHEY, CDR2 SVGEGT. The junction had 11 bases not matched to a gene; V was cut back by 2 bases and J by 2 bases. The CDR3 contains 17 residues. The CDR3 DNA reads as TGTGCCAGCAGTTACCCCCTCACAGGGGCCGCGAACTATGGCTACACCTTC. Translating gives CASSYPLTGAANYGYTF.

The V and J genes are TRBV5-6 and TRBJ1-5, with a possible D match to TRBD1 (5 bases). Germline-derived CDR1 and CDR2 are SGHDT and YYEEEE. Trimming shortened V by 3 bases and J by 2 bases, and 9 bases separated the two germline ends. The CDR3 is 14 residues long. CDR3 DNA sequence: TGTGCCAGCAGCTGGAGGGGCGGCAATCAGCCCCAGCATTTT. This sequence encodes CASSWRGGNQPQHF. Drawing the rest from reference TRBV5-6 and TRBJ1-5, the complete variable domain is DAGVTQSPTHLIKTRGQQVTLRCSPKSGHDTVSWYQQALGQGPQFIFQYYEEEERQRGNFPDRFSGHQFPNYSSELNVNALLLGDSALYLCASSWRGGNQPQHFGDGTRLSIL.

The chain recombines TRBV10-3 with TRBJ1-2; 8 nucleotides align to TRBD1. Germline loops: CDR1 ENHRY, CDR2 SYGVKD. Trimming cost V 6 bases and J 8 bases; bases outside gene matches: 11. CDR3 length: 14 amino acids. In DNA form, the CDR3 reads TGTGCCATCAGGAGGGGACAGGACGTAGGAGGCTACACCTTC. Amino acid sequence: CAIRRGQDVGGYTF.

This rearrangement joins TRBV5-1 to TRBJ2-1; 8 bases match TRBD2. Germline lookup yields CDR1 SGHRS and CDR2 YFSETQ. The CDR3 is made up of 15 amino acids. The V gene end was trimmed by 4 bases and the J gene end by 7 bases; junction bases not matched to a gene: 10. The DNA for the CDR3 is TGCGCCAGCAGCGCCCGGTTAGCGGGGTATAATGAGCAGTTCTTC. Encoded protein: CASSARLAGYNEQFF. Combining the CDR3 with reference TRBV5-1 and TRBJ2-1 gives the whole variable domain KAGVTQTPRYLIKTRGQQVTLSCSPISGHRSVSWYQQTPGQGLQFLFEYFSETQRNKGNFPGRFSGRQFSNSRSEMNVSTLELGDSALYLCASSARLAGYNEQFFGPGTRLTVL.

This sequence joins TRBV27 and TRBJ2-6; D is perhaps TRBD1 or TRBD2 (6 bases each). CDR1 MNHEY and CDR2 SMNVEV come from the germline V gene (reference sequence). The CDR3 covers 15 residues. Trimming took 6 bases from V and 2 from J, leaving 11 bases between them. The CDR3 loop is CASSPGGPGANVLTF. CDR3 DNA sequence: TGTGCCAGCAGCCCTGGGGGGCCTGGGGCCAACGTCCTGACTTTC.

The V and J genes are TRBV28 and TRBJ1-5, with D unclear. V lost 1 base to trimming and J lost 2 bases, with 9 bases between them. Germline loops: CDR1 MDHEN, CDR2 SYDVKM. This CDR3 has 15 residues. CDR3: CASSLLHRGNQPQHF. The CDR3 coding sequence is TGTGCCAGCAGTTTATTACACCGGGGCAATCAGCCCCAGCATTTT.

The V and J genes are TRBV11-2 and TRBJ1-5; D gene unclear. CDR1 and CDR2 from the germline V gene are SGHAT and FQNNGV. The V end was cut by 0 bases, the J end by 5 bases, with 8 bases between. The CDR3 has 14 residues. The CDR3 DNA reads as TGTGCCAGCAGCTTAGATAACGGAGATCAGCCCCAGCATTTT. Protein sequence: CASSLDNGDQPQHF.

The CDR3 DNA reads as TGCGCCAGCAGCCCCCCTGGTGACACCGGGGAGCTGTTTTTT. Translated, it gives CASSPPGDTGELFF. The V gene is TRBV4-1, the J gene TRBJ2-2; no reliable D call. The CDR3 contains 14 residues. CDR1 is MGHRA and CDR2 is YSYEKL in the germline V gene. Deletions cut 4 bases from V and 3 bases from J, with 9 bases between.

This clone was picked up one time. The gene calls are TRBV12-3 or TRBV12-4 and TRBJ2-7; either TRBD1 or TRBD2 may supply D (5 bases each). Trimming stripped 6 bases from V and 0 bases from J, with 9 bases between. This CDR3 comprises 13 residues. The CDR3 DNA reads TGTGCCAGCAGGGGGACCATCTCCTACGAGCAGTACTTC. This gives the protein CASRGTISYEQYF.